This T cell receptor beta chain derives from a study of cytomegalovirus exposure and HLA in healthy donors. PCR employed 60 Vbeta and 13 Jbeta primers. The table came from immunoSEQ multiplex PCR; TCRdb's copy has only in-frame clones and leaves some out. The sample gives about 160,000 clones, around 80% of which show up once; under 7.5% is in the top ten. Concerning this clone: The antigen is undetermined.

The study's findings and limits: When analyzed later, the rates of TCR association showed variation by HLA locus, with DRB1 the most and HLA-C the fewest. Earlier analysis found most TCR beta V segments productive about 90% or about 30% of the time. Cytomegalovirus status was reportedly diagnosed by the classifier with high specificity and sensitivity.

CDR1 and CDR2 (germline): SNHLY, FYNNEI. The junction had 8 bases not matched to a gene; V was cut back by 4 bases and J by 7 bases. The CDR3 loop spans 15 amino acids. This TCR came from a man aged 50 to 59 in good health and CMV-seropositive. The chain combines TRBV2 with TRBJ2-2; 8 bases are a match to TRBD2. The sequencing sample was made of PBMCs. Here the CDR3 reads CASSVFSGTSGELFF. The CDR3 coding sequence is TGTGCCAGCAGTGTATTTAGCGGGACGAGCGGGGAGCTGTTTTTT.